The clone carrying this TCR beta chain has a count of ten or more. This CDR3 spans 14 amino acids. The germline V and J ends were trimmed by 8 bases and 7 bases, with 15 bases remaining between them. Germline V CDR1 and CDR2: MDHEN, SYDVKM. The data belong to a study of early T cells in non-severe SARS-CoV-2 infection. TCRdb fed the 5' RACE reads into MiXCR, producing one record per CDR3 protein. Of roughly 48,000 distinct CDR3 sequences listed, 5.6% are singletons. The sample consisted of whole blood. The rearrangement uses TRBV28 and TRBJ1-6; TRBD1 might be the D (5 bases). The TCR comes from an adult who was a healthcare worker with PCR-confirmed SARS-CoV-2 infection or an uninfected control (not recorded which). CDR3 region: CASQPRTSNSPLHF. CDR3 coding DNA: TGTGCCAGCCAACCCCGGACAAGCAATTCACCCCTCCACTTT.